This TCR beta chain was captured in a study of T cell changes during pregnancy in multiple sclerosis. The CDR3 has 16 amino acids. CDR1 and CDR2 (germline): LNHNV, YYDKDF (reference sequence). V lost 0 bases and J 3 bases, leaving 12 bases between the germline ends. Libraries were prepared by immunoSEQ multiplex PCR; TCRdb keeps only in-frame clonotypes and omits some of them. The table shows around 100,000 clones, with approximately 90% occurring only once. The chain couples TRBV15 to TRBJ1-3; D not resolved. Sequencing was performed on peripheral blood, taken in the third trimester of pregnancy. The TCR originated in a female donor with multiple sclerosis, enrolled in a pregnancy study. The CDR3 reads CATSRDRVRVGNTIYF. DNA for the CDR3: TGTGCCACCAGCAGAGACCGGGTCCGGGTTGGAAACACCATATATTTT.